A single sample gave rise to the 10 T cell receptor beta chains below, sequenced in a study of regulatory T cells in long-lasting Graves disease. This sample's time point: newly diagnosed GD, antithyroid drugs for less than 3 months. From RNA extracted from PBMCs, the TCR library was made. Both iRepertoire HTBI primers and Arm-PCR of CDR3 regions were used to build the TCR beta libraries. TCRdb itself ran the multiplex PCR reads through MiXCR, one entry per CDR3 protein. This table holds some 330,000 distinct CDR3 sequences, 12% found once. The same specimen was also included in a second study, on T cells in Graves' hyperthyroidism and ophthalmopathy.

The input for sequencing was peripheral blood mononuclear cells (PBMCs), taken at new diagnosis, from a patient treated with antithyroid drugs. All receptors derive from a woman between 18 and 29 years old with Graves disease.

CDR3 loop: CSAAGTGGETQYF. The CDR3 bases are TGCAGTGCTGCCGGGACTGGGGGAGAGACCCAGTACTTC. The gene calls are TRBV20-1 and TRBJ2-5, with D possibly being TRBD2 (6 bases). The CDR3 covers 13 residues. Trimming left V 5 bases short and J 4 bases short, with 14 bases between. CDR1 DFQATT and CDR2 SNEGSKA come from the germline V gene (reference sequence).

This clonotype occurred many times. J is TRBJ1-1 and V is TRBV29-1; no firm D call. Germline CDR1 reads SQVTM; CDR2 reads ANQGSEA. This CDR3 is 12 amino acids long. V was shortened by 3 bases and J by 1 base, with 6 bases between the two germline ends. As DNA, the CDR3 is TGCAGCGTTGACCACAGGAACACTGAAGCTTTCTTT. Protein sequence: CSVDHRNTEAFF.

This clonotype was counted between two and nine times. The chain joins TRBV6-1 to TRBJ1-1; D is ambiguous. The CDR3 extends over 12 amino acids. V gave up 8 bases and J gave up 8 bases, with 15 bases separating them. In germline, CDR1 is MNHNS, CDR2 SASEGT. The CDR3 region is CASRAQVGEAFF. The CDR3 DNA sequence: TGTGCCAGCCGGGCCCAGGTGGGAGAAGCTTTCTTT.

In this sample, this clonotype turned up many times. The chain combines TRBV11-2 with TRBJ1-5; maybe TRBD1 (5 bases). V lost 5 bases and J 5 bases, leaving 10 bases between the germline ends. The CDR3 extends over 13 amino acids. Germline CDR1 reads SGHAT; CDR2 reads FQNNGV. This chain's CDR3 is CASSAGFYQPQHF. DNA for the CDR3: TGTGCCAGCAGCGCAGGGTTCTATCAGCCCCAGCATTTT.

This clonotype has a count of ten or more. The J gene is TRBJ2-1, the V gene TRBV20-1; TRBD2 agrees at 12 bases. The CDR3 sequence is 17 residues long. CDR1 and CDR2 (germline): DFQATT, SNEGSKA (reference sequence). J was trimmed by 10 bases and V by 0 bases; bases with no gene match: 13. DNA of the CDR3: TGCAGTGCTAGAGATACAGGTGGACTAGCGGGATTAGGCGAGCAGTTCTTC. Amino acids: CSARDTGGLAGLGEQFF.

DNA for the CDR3: TGTGCCAGCAGCTTGCATGGGGGGATGGTAGTCTACAATGAGCAGTTCTTC. This codes for CASSLHGGMVVYNEQFF. The gene calls are TRBV5-5 and TRBJ2-1; D is perhaps TRBD2 (6 bases). Germline V lookup: CDR1 SGHKS, CDR2 YYEKEE (reference sequence). The V end was cut by 1 base, the J end by 3 bases, with 17 bases between. CDR3 length equals 17 residues.

This clonotype was seen at least ten times. The genes are TRBV20-1 and TRBJ2-1, with a tentative D call TRBD2 (6 bases). Germline V gives CDR1 DFQATT, CDR2 SNEGSKA (reference sequence). Deletions cut 3 bases from V and 2 bases from J, with 14 bases between. The CDR3 has 15 residues. CDR3 protein: CSASDGSRPYNEQFF. CDR3 in DNA: TGCAGTGCTAGTGACGGGAGTCGCCCCTACAATGAGCAGTTCTTC.

This clonotype was counted at least ten times. The gene calls are TRBV18 and TRBJ1-1; D is possibly TRBD1 (5 bases). V dropped 3 bases and J dropped 3 bases, with 14 bases sitting between them. CDR3 size: 15 residues. Per germline, CDR1 KGHSH and CDR2 LQKENI. CDR3 sequence reads: CASSPFGATDTEAFF. CDR3 coding DNA: TGTGCCAGCTCACCTTTCGGGGCTACGGACACTGAAGCTTTCTTT.

Points on this clonotype: One base away lies a much larger clone, so this may be a sequencing read error. V is TRBV6-5 and J is TRBJ1-2, with no clear D. The CDR3 contains 15 residues. Germline assignment: CDR1 MNHEY and CDR2 SVGAGI. CDR3 in DNA: TGTGCCAGCAGTTACCATTACGCCTCTAACTGTGGCTACACCTTC. Protein sequence: CASSYHYASNCGYTF.

This clonotype was picked up a small number of times. The rearrangement links TRBV6-2 or TRBV6-3 to TRBJ1-2, with a possible D match to TRBD1 (6 bases). Trimming pared 8 bases from V and 2 bases from J, leaving 15 bases between. The CDR3 has 14 residues. Germline CDR1 is MNHEY and CDR2 is SVGEGT. DNA for the CDR3: TGTGCCAGCGATATCGGGGGCCTAAACTATGGCTACACCTTC. This codes for CASDIGGLNYGYTF.